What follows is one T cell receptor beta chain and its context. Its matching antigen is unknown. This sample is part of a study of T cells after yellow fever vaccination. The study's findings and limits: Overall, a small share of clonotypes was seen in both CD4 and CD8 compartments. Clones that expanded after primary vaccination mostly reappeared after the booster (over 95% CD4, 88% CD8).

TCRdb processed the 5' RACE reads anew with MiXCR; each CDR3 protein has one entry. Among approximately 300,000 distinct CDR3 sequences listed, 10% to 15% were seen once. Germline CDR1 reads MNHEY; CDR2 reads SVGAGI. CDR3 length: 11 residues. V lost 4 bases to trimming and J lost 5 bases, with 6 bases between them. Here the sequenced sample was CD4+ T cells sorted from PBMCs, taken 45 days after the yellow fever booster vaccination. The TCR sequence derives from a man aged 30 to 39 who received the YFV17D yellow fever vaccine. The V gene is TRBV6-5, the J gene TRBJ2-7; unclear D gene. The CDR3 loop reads CASSFRHEQYF. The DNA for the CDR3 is TGTGCCAGCAGTTTTCGCCACGAGCAGTACTTC.